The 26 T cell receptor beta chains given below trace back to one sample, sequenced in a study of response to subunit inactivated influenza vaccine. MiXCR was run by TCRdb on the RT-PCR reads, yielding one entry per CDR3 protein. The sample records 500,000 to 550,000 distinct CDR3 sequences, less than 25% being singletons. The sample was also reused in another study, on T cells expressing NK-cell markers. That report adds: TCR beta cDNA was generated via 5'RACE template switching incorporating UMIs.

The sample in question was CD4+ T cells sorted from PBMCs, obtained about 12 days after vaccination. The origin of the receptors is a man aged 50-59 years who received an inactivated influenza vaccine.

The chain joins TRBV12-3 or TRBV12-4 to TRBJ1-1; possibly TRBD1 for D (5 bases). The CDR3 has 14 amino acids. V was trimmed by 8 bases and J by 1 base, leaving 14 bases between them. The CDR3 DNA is TGTGCCAGCCACCGTAGTACAGGGAACACTGAAGCTTTCTTT. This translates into CASHRSTGNTEAFF.

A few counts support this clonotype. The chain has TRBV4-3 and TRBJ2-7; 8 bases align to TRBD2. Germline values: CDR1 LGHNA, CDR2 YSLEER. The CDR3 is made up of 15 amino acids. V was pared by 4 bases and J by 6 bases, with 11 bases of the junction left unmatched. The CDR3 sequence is CASSRLRGGPGEQYF. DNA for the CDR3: TGCGCCAGCAGCCGACTACGGGGGGGCCCCGGCGAGCAGTACTTC.

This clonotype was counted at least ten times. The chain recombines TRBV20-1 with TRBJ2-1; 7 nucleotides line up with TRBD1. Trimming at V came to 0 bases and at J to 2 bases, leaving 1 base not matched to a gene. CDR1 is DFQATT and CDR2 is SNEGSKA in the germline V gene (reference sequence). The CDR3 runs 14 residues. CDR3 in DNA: TGCAGTGCTAGAGAGGGACAGACCTACAATGAGCAGTTCTTC. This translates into CSAREGQTYNEQFF.

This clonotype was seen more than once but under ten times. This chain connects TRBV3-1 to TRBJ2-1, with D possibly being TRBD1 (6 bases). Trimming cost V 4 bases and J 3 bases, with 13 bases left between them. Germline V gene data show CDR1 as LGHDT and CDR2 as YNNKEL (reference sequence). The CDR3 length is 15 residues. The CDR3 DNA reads TGTGCCAGCAGCCGATTCAGGGGTAACTACAATGAGCAGTTCTTC. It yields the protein CASSRFRGNYNEQFF.

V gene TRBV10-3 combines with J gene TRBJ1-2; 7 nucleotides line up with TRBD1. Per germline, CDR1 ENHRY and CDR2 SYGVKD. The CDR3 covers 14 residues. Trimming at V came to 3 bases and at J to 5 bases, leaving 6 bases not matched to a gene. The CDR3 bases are TGTGCCATCAGTGAAAGGGGGCAAGGGTATGGCTACACCTTC. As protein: CAISERGQGYGYTF.

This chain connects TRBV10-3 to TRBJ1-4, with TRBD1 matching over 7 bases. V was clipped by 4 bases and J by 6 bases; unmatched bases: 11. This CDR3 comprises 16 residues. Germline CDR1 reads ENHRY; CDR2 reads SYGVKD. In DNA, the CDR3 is TGTGCCATCAGTGGATCCAAGGCAGGGGGTTATGAAAAACTGTTTTTT. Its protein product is CAISGSKAGGYEKLFF.

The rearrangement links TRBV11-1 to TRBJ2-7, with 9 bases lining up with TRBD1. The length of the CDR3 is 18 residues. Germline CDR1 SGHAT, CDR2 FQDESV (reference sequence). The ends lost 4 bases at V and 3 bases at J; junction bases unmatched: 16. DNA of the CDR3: TGTGCCAGCAGCTCGCCGGCGGGAGCGGGACAGGGATTCTACGAGCAGTACTTC. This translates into CASSSPAGAGQGFYEQYF.

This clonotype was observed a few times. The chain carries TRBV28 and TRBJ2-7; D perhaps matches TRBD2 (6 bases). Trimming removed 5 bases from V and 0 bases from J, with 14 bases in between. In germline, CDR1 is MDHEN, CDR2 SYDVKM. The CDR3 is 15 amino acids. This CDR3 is CASSPLDYNSYEQYF. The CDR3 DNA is TGTGCCAGCAGTCCGTTGGACTACAACTCCTACGAGCAGTACTTC.

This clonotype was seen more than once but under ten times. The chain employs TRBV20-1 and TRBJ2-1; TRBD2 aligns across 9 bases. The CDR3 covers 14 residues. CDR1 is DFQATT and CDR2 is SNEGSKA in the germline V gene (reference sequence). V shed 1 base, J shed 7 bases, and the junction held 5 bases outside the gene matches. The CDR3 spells CSARGTSDVNEQFF. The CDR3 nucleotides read TGCAGTGCTAGAGGGACTAGCGATGTAAATGAGCAGTTCTTC.

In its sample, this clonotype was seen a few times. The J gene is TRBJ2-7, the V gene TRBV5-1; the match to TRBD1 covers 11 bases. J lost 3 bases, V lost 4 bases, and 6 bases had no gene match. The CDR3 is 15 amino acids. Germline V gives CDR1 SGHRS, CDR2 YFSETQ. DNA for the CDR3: TGCGCCAGCAGCCCGAGGGGACAGGGGGACTACGAGCAGTACTTC. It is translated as CASSPRGQGDYEQYF.

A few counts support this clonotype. CDR3 protein: CASSQETGVSEQYF. CDR3 DNA: TGTGCCAGCAGCCAAGAGACAGGGGTGAGCGAGCAGTACTTC. J is TRBJ2-7 and V is TRBV7-9, with 8 positions matching TRBD1. Germline V lookup: CDR1 SEHNR, CDR2 FQNEAQ (reference sequence). The trim removed 5 bases at V and 6 bases at J, leaving 9 bases unmatched. The CDR3 sequence is 14 residues long.

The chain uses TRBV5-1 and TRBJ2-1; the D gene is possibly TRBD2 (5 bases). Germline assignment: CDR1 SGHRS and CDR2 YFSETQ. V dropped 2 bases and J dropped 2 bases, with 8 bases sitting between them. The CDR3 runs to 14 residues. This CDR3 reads CASSFSETYNEQFF. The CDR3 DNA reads TGCGCCAGCAGCTTTAGCGAAACCTACAATGAGCAGTTCTTC. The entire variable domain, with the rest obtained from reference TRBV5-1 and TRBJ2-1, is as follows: KAGVTQTPRYLIKTRGQQVTLSCSPISGHRSVSWYQQTPGQGLQFLFEYFSETQRNKGNFPGRFSGRQFSNSRSEMNVSTLELGDSALYLCASSFSETYNEQFFGPGTRLTVL.

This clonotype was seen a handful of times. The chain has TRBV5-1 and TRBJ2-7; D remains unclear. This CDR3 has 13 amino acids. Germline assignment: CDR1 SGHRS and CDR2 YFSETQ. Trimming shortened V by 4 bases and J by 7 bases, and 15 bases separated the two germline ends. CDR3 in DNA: TGCGCCAGCAGCGCCCACTGGTCGGAGGAGCAGTACTTC. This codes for CASSAHWSEEQYF.

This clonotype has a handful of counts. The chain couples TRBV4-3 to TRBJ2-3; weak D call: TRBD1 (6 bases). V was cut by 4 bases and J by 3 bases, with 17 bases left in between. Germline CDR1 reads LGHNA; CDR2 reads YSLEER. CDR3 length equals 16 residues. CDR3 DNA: TGCGCCAGCAGCCCCTCAGAGGGGGTGAGGACAGATACGCAGTATTTT. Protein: CASSPSEGVRTDTQYF.

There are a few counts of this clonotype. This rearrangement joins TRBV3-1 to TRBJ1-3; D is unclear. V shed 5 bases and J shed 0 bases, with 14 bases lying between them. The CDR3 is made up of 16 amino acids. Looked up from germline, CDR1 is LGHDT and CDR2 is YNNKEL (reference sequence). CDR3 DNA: TGTGCCAGCAGCTTTCAGCCCTGGGGCTCTGGAAACACCATATATTTT. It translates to CASSFQPWGSGNTIYF.

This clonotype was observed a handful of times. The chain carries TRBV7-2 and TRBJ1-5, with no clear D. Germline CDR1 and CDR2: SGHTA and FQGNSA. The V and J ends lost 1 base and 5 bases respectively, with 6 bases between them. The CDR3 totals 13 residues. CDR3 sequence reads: CASSLVIDQPQHF. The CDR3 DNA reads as TGTGCCAGCAGCTTAGTAATAGATCAGCCCCAGCATTTT.

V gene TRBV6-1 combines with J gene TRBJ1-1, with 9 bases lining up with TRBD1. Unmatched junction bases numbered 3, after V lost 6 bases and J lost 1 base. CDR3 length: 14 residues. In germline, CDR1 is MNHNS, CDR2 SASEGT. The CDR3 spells CASRQGAKNTEAFF. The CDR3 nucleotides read TGTGCCAGCAGACAGGGGGCAAAGAACACTGAAGCTTTCTTT.

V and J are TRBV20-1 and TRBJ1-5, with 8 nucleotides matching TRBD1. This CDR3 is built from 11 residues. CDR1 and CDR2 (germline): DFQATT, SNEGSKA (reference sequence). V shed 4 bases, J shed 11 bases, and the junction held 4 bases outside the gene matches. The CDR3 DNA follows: TGCAGTGCTACCCAGGGGGCGACCCAGCATTTT. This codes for CSATQGATQHF.

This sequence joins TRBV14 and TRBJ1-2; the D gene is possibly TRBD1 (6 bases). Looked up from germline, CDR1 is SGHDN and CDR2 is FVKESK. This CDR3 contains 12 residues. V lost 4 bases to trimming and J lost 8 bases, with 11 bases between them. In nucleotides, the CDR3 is TGTGCCAGCAGCCGTAACAGGGTCGGCTACACCTTC. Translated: CASSRNRVGYTF.

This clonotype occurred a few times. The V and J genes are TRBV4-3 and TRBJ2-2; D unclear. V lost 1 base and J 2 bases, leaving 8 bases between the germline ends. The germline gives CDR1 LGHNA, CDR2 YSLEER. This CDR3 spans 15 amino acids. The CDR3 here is CASSQVVTNTGELFF. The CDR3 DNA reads TGCGCCAGCAGCCAAGTGGTTACTAACACCGGGGAGCTGTTTTTT.

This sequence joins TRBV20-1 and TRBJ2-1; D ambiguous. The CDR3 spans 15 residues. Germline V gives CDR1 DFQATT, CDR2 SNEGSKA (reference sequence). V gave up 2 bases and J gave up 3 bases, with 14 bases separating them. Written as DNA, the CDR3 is TGCAGTGCTAGACCAGGACCGCCCTTCTACAATGAGCAGTTCTTC. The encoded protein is CSARPGPPFYNEQFF.

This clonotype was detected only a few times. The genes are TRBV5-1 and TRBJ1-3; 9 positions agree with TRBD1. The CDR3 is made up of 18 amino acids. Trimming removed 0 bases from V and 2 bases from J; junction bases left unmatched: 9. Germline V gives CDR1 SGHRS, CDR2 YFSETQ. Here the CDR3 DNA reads TGCGCCAGCAGCTTGGTTACAGGGGGCACAGTGACTGGAAACACCATATATTTT. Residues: CASSLVTGGTVTGNTIYF.

The CDR3 DNA is TGCAGTGCTTTTGACAGGGGGTCAATATCCTACAATGAGCAGTTCTTC. It yields the protein CSAFDRGSISYNEQFF. V is TRBV20-1 and J is TRBJ2-1; TRBD1 aligns across 9 bases. The V and J ends lost 5 bases and 1 base, in that order; junction bases with no gene match: 9. The CDR3 is made up of 16 amino acids. Germline V gene sequence: CDR1 DFQATT, CDR2 SNEGSKA (reference sequence).

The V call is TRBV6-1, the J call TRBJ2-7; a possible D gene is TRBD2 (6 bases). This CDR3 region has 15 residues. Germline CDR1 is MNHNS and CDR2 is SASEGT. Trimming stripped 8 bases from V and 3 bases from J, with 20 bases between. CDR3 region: CASHYTDGLSYEQYF. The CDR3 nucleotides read TGTGCCAGCCATTATACTGATGGACTAAGCTACGAGCAGTACTTC.

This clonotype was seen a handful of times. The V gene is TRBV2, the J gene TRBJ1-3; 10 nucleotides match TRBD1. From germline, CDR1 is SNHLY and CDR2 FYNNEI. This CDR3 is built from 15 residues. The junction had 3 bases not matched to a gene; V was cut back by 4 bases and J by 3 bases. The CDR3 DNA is TGTGCCAGCAGTGGACAGGGGGCGTTTGGAAACACCATATATTTT. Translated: CASSGQGAFGNTIYF. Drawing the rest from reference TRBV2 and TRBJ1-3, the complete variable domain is EPEVTQTPSHQVTQMGQEVILRCVPISNHLYFYWYRQILGQKVEFLVSFYNNEISEKSEIFDDQFSVERPDGSNFTLKIRSTKLEDSAMYFCASSGQGAFGNTIYFGEGSWLTVV.

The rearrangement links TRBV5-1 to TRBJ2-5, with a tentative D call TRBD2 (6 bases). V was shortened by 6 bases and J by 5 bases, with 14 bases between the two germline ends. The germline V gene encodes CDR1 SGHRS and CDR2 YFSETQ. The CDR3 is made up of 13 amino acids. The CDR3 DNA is TGCGCCAGCACGACTCCGGGGAGGGAGACCCAGTACTTC. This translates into CASTTPGRETQYF.